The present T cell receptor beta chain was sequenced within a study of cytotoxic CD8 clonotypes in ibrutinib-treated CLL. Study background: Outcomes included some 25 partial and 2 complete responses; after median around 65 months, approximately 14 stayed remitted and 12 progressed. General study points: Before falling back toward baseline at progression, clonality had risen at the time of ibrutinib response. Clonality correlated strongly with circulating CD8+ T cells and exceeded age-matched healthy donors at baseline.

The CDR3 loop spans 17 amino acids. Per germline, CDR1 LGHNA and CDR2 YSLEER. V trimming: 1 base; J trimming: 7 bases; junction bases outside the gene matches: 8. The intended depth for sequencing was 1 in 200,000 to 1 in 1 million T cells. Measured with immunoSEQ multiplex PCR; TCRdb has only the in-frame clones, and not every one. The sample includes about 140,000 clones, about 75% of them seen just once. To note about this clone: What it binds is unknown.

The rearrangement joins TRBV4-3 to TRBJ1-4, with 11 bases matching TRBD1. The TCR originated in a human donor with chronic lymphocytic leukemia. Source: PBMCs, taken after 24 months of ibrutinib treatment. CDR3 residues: CASSQAQPGTGGEKLFF. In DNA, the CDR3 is TGCGCCAGCAGCCAAGCCCAACCCGGGACAGGGGGTGAAAAACTGTTTTTT.